The text below deals with one TCR beta chain. Its antigen target is currently unknown. This likely comes from a read error, as the CDR3 has no conserved phenylalanine or tryptophan at its end. Patients with ophthalmopathy had moderately to severely active disease, with a Clinical Activity Score of 3 or more, a NOSPECS grade of 4 or more, and a disease duration of less than 3 months. Patients with other autoimmune diseases, uncontrolled infections, pregnancy or lactation were excluded from the study. Clinical symptoms, serum thyroxine, TRAb, thyroid ultrasound and orbital computed tomography were used for diagnosis. Ficoll-Paque density gradient centrifugation was used to isolate PBMCs from around 10 ml of fresh peripheral blood. Trizol reagent was used to extract the total RNA, and its quality was then checked on an Agilent 2100 Bioanalyzer. For repertoire sequencing, the TCR beta CDR3 regions were amplified from RNA transcripts. HTBI primers and the Qiagen OneStep RT-PCR kit were used in a first-round RT-PCR, which was followed by a second-round multiplex PCR, size selection and purification. Libraries were sequenced on an Illumina HiSeq2000 using paired-end 100 bp reads. The source study handled its data this way. SOAPnuke was used to process the reads, throwing out any read that had adapters, had uncalled bases, had a mean Phred below 15, or lacked an exact constant-primer or identifier match. COPE v1.2.5 was used to merge the high-quality paired reads. Each unique nucleotide sequence was treated as a clonotype, and MiTCR v1.1 was used to align the clonotypes to the IMGT TRB V, D and J references. The analysis was limited to V-J combinations with a frequency above 0.0001, which together covered 98% to 99.2% of repertoires. For each V-J combination, a TCR clonal expansion and chaos score was defined as the ratio of F50 clonal expansion to chaos observed in the TCRdist matrix. Welch's t-statistics and random forest were used to narrow the features down to approximately twelve V-J combinations, which were then fed into a naive Bayes classifier. The similarity between thyroid and blood repertoires was quantified using the Morisita-Horn index. TCRdb reprocessed the public reads (quality trimming at Q25 with fastp, clone calling with MiXCR) and kept in-frame beta chains. CDR3 protein sequences are deduplicated, and each keeps its most common genes and DNA. These V and J calls rely on TCRdb rather than the paper's analysis. Within this sample are about 740,000 distinct CDR3 sequences, with roughly 40% of them counted one time only. The ten largest make up 40% to 45% of the sample.

The CDR3 has 14 residues if both end residues are counted. Only the CDR3 region is kept as DNA, spanning 42 bases read in frame from base 1. Cut back by 1 base and 5 bases, the V and J ends lie 11 bases apart. Based on the germline V gene, the CDR1 and CDR2 sequences are LGHNA and YSLEER. The source of the sample is a study of Graves' ophthalmopathy and Graves' hyperthyroidism (dated 2018 in TCRdb). With regard to the full study: Peripheral blood was collected at initial diagnosis, prior to any treatment. T-cell repertoires of thyroid tissue and blood were compared in 5 or 6 hyperthyroidism patients. To explore V-J signatures that separate ophthalmopathy from hyperthyroidism, a discovery set of about 98 patients was enrolled, consisting of about 41 with ophthalmopathy and about 60 with stable hyperthyroidism. TCR beta repertoire signatures were used to distinguish Graves' ophthalmopathy from Graves' hyperthyroidism and to predict progression to ophthalmopathy. An independent validation cohort comprised 18 hyperthyroidism patients and 15 to 17 patients who later progressed from hyperthyroidism to ophthalmopathy. In total, 135 blood samples were TCR-sequenced: some 43 ophthalmopathy, some 72 hyperthyroidism and some 17 hyperthyroidism-to-ophthalmopathy patients. Following sampling, methimazole starting at 30 mg daily was administered to hyperthyroidism patients, and high-dose intravenous methylprednisolone was administered to ophthalmopathy patients. Study-level results and caveats: Most expanded thyroid clonotypes with frequency above 0.001 were also detected in blood, suggesting blood repertoires may reflect the thyroid immune response. No statistical method was used to set the sample size in advance, and the investigators knew which group each participant was assigned to. In cross-validation, the 13-signature model distinguished ophthalmopathy from stable hyperthyroidism with almost 90% sensitivity and about 81% specificity, and in the test set the corresponding values were roughly 80% and 75%. In validation, the model predicted ophthalmopathy progression with over 60% sensitivity and 72% to 80% specificity; eleven to twelve predicted patients were CT-confirmed with GO in a median of about 6.1 months.

Source material: peripheral blood. The V and J segments used are TRBV4-3 and TRBJ2-5; a tentative D match to TRBD2 spans 6 bases. The source is an adult man with Graves' ophthalmopathy. The CDR3 protein: CASSQATSGETQYV. Here is the DNA: TGCGCCAGCAGCCAAGCCACCAGCGGGGAGACCCAGTACGTC.